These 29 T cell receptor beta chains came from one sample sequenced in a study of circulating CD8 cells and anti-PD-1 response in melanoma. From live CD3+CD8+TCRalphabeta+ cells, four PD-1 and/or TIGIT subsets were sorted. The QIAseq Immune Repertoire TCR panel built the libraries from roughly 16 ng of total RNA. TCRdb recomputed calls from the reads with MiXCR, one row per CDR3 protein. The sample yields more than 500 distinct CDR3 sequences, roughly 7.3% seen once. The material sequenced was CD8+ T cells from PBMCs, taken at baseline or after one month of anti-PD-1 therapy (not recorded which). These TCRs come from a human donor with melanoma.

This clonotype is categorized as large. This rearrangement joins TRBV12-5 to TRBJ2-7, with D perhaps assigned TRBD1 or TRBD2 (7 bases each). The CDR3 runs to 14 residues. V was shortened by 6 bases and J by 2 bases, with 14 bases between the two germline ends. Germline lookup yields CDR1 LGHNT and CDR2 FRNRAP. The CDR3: CASGPGGGTYEQYF. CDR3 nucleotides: TGTGCTAGTGGCCCAGGGGGAGGGACCTACGAGCAGTACTTC.

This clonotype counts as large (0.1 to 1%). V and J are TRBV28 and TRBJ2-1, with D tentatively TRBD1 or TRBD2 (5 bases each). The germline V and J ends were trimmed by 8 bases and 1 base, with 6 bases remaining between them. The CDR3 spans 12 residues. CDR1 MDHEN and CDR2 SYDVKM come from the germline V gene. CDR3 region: CASGGSYNEQFF. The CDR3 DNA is TGTGCCAGCGGGGGATCCTACAATGAGCAGTTCTTC.

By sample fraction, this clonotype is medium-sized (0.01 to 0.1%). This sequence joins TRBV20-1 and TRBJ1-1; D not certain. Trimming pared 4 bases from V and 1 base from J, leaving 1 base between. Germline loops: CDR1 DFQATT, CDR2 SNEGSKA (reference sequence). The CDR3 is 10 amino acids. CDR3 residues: CSATNTEAFF. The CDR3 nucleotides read TGCAGTGCTACGAACACTGAAGCTTTCTTT.

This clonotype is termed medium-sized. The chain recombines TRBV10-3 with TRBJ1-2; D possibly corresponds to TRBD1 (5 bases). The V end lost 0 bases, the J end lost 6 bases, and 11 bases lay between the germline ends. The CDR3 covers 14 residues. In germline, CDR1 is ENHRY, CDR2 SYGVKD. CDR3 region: CAISESQGFDGYTF. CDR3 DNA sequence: TGTGCCATCAGTGAGTCGCAGGGATTTGATGGCTACACCTTC.

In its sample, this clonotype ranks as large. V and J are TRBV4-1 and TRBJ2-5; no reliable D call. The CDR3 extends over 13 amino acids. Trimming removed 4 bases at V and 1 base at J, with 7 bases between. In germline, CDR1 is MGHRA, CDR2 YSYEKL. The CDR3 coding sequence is TGCGCCAGCAGCCGCCTCCCCCAAGAGACCCAGTACTTC. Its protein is CASSRLPQETQYF.

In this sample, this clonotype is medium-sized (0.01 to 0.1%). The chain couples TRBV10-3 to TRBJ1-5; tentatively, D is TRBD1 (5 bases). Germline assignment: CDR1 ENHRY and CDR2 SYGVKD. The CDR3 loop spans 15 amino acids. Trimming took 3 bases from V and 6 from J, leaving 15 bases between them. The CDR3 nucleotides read TGTGCCATCAGTGAAAGAGGGGTGACGGCTCAGCCCCAGCATTTT. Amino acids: CAISERGVTAQPQHF.

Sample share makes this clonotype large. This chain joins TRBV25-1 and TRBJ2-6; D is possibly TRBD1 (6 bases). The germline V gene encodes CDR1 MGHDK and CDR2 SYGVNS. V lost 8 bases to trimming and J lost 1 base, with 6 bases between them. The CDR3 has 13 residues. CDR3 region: CASGQSGANVLTF. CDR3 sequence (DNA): TGTGCCAGCGGACAGTCTGGGGCCAACGTCCTGACTTTC.

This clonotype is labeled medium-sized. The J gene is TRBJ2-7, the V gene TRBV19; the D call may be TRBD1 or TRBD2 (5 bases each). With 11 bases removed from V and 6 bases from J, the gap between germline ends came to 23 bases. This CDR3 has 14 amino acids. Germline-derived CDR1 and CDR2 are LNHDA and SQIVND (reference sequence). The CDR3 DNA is TGTGCCTCCGATCCCGTTTCACAGGCGGGCGAGCAGTACTTC. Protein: CASDPVSQAGEQYF.

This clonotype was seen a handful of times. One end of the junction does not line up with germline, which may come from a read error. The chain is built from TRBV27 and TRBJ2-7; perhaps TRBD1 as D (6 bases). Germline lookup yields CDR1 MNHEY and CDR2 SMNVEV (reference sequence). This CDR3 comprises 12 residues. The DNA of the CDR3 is TGTGCCAGCCGGGACAACTCCCACGAGCAGTACTTC. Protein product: CASRDNSHEQYF.

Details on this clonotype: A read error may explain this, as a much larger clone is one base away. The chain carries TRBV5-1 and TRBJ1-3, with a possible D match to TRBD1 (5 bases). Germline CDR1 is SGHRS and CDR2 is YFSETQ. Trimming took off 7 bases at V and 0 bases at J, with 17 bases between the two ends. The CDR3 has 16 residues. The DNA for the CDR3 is TGCGCCAGCGGCCCGAAGACAGTGAGCTCTGGAAACACCATATATTTT. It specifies CASGPKTVSSGNTIYF.

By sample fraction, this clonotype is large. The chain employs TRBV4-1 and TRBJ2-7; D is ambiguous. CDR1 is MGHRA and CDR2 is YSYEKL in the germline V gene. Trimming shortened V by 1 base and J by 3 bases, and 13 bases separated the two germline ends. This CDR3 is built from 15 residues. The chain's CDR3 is CASSQVNSGFYEQYF. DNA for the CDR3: TGCGCCAGCAGCCAAGTAAATTCCGGCTTCTACGAGCAGTACTTC.

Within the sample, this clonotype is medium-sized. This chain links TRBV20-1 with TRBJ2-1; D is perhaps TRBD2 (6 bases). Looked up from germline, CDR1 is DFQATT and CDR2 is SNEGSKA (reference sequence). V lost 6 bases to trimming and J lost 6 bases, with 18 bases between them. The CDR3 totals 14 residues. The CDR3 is CSALTWRDFNEQFF. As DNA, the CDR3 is TGCAGTGCCCTAACCTGGCGGGACTTCAATGAGCAGTTCTTC.

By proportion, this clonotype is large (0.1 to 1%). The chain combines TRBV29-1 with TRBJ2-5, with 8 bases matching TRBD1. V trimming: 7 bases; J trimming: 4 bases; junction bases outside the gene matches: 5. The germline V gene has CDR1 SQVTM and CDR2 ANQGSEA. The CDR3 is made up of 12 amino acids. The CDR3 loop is CSAGQVGETQYF. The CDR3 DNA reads TGCAGCGCGGGACAGGTTGGAGAGACCCAGTACTTC.

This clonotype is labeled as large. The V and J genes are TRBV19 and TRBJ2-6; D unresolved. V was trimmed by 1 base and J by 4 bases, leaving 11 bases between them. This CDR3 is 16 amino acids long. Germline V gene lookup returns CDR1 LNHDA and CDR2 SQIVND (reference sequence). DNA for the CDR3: TGTGCCAGTAGTATAGCCCTGGCGCGGGGGGCCAACGTCCTGACTTTC. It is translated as CASSIALARGANVLTF. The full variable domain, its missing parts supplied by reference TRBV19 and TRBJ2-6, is DGGITQSPKYLFRKEGQNVTLSCEQNLNHDAMYWYRQDPGQGLRLIYYSQIVNDFQKGDIAEGYSVSREKKESFPLTVTSAQKNPTAFYLCASSIALARGANVLTFGAGSRLTVL.

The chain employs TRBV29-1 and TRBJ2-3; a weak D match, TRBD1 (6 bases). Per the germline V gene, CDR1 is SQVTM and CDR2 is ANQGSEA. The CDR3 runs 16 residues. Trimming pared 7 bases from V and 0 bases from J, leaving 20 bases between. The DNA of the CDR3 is TGCAGCGCCGAAAGTCCTGGGGGCAGAAGCACAGATACGCAGTATTTT. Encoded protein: CSAESPGGRSTDTQYF.

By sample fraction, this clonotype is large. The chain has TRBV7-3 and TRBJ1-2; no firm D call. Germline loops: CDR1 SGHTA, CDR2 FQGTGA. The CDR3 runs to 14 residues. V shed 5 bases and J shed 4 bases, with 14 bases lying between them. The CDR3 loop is CASSPFPPFYGYTF. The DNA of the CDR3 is TGTGCCAGCAGCCCGTTCCCGCCTTTCTATGGCTACACCTTC.

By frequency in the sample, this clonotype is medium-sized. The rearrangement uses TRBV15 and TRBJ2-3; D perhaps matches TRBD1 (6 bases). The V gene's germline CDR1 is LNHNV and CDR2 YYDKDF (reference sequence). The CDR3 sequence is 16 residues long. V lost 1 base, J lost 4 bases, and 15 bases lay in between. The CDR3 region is CATSRAQGQGADTQYF. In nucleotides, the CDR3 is TGTGCCACCAGCAGAGCACAGGGACAAGGGGCAGATACGCAGTATTTT.

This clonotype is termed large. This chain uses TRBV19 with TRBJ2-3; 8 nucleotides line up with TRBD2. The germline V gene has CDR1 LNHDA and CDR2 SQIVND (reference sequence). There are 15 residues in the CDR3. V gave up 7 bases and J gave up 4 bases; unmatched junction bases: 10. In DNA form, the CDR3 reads TGTGCCAGTAACCCAACGGGGGGGCCTGCAGATACGCAGTATTTT. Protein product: CASNPTGGPADTQYF.

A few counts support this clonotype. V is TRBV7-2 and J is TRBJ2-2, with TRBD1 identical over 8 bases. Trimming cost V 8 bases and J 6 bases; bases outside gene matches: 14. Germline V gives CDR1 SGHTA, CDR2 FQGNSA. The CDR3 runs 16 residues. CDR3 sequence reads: CASGIRSGGISGELFF. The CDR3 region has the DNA TGTGCCAGCGGCATACGATCAGGGGGCATCTCCGGGGAGCTGTTTTTT.

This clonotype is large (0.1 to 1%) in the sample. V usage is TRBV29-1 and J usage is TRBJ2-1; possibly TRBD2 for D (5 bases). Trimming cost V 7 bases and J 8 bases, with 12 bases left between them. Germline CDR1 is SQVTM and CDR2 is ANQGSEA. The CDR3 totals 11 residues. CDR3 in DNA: TGCAGCGCCCCCCGAGGGCATGAGCAGTTCTTC. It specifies CSAPRGHEQFF.

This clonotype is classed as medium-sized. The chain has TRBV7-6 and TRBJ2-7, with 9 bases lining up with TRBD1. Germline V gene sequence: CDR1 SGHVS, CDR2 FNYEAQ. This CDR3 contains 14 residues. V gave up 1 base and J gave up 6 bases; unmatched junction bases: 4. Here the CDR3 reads CASSLEDRGREQYF. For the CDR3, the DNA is TGTGCCAGCAGCTTAGAGGACAGGGGTCGCGAGCAGTACTTC. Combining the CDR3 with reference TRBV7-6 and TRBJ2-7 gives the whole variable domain GAGVSQSPRYKVTKRGQDVALRCDPISGHVSLYWYRQALGQGPEFLTYFNYEAQQDKSGLPNDRFSAERPEGSISTLTIQRTEQRDSAMYRCASSLEDRGREQYFGPGTRLTVT.

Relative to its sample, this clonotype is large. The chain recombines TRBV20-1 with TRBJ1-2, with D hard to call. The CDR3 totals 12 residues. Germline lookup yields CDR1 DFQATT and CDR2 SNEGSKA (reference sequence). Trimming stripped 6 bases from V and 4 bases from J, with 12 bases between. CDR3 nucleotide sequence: TGCAGTGCCGCCAGACCGATCTATGGCTACACCTTC. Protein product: CSAARPIYGYTF.

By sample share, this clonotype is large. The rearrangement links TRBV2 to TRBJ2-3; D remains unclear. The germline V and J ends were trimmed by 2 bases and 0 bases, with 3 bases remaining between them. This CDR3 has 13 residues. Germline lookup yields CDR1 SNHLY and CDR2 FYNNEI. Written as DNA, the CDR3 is TGTGCCAGCAGTGAATGGAGCACAGATACGCAGTATTTT. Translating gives CASSEWSTDTQYF.

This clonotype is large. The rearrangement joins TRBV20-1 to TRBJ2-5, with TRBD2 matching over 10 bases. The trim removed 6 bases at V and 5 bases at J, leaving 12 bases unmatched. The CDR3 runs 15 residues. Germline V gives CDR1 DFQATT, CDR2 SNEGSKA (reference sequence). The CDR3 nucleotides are TGCAGTGCGCGGCCCCTAGCGGGGGAAAGGGAGACCCAGTACTTC. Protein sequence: CSARPLAGERETQYF.

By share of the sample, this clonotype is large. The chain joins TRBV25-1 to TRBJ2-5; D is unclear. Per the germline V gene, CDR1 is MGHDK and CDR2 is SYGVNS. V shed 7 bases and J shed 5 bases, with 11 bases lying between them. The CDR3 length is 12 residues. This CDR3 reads CASTSGGETQYF. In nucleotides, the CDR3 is TGTGCCAGCACCTCGGGTGGGGAGACCCAGTACTTC. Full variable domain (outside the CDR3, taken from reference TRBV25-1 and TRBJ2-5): EADIYQTPRYLVIGTGKKITLECSQTMGHDKMYWYQQDPGMELHLIHYSYGVNSTEKGDLSSESTVSRIRTEHFPLTLESARPSHTSQYLCASTSGGETQYFGPGTRLLVL.

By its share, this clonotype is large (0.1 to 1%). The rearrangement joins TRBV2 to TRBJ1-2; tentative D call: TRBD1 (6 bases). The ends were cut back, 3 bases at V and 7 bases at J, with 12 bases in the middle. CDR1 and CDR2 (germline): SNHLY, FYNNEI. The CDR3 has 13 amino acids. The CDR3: CASSEPGAPGYTF. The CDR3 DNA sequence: TGTGCCAGCAGTGAGCCGGGGGCGCCTGGCTACACCTTC.

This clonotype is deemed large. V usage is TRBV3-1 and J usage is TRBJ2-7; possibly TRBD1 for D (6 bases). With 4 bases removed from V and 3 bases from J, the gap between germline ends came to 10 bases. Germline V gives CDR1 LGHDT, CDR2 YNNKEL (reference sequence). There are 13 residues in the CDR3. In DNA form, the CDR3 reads TGTGCCAGCAGCCGGGACACTGGCTACGAGCAGTACTTC. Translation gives CASSRDTGYEQYF.

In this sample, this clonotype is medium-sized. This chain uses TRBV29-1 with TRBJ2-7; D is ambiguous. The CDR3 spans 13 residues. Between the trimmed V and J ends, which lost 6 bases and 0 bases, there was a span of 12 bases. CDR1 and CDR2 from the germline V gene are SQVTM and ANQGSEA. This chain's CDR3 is CSVDTGFSYEQYF. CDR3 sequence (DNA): TGCAGCGTCGATACCGGGTTCTCCTACGAGCAGTACTTC.

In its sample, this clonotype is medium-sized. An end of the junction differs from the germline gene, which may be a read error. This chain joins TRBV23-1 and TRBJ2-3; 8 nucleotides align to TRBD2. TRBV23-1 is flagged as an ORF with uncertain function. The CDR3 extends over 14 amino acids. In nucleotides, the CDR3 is TGCGCCAGCGGCCTCGGACTAGCAAGAGATACGCGGTATTTT. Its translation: CASGLGLARDTRYF.